The 3 T cell receptor beta chains presented below share a single source sample, sequenced in a study of blood T cell repertoires in COVID-19. Libraries were prepared by immunoSEQ multiplex PCR; TCRdb keeps only in-frame clonotypes and omits some of them. The profile covers approximately 110,000 clones, with about 83% appearing a single time and 5% to 6.5% taken by the ten largest. Sequencing input: peripheral blood. The receptor set was obtained from a human donor in a cohort sampled during active COVID-19.

The CDR3: CASSPQGDGEAFF. As DNA, the CDR3 is TGTGCCAGTAGCCCACAGGGAGACGGTGAAGCTTTCTTT. The chain is built from TRBV19 and TRBJ1-1, with D possibly TRBD1 on 6 matching bases. Trimming pared 6 bases from V and 7 bases from J, leaving 15 bases between. The CDR3 is made up of 13 amino acids. CDR1 and CDR2 (germline): LNHDA, SQIVND (reference sequence).

The chain employs TRBV3-1 (or the pseudogene TRBV3-2) and TRBJ2-7; 7 bases fit TRBD2. V lost 5 bases to trimming and J lost 0 bases; unmatched junction nucleotides: 4. Germline loops: CDR1 LGHDT, CDR2 YNNKEL (reference sequence). The CDR3 has 14 amino acids. In DNA, the CDR3 is TGTGCCAGCAGCTGGGGGACTACCTCCTACGAGCAGTACTTC. It yields the protein CASSWGTTSYEQYF.

The rearrangement uses TRBV4-1 and TRBJ2-2; a possible D gene is TRBD1 (6 bases). Looked up from germline, CDR1 is MGHRA and CDR2 is YSYEKL. The CDR3 is made up of 17 amino acids. V was clipped by 4 bases and J by 0 bases, with 15 bases between them. The CDR3 sequence: CASSPGPWDTNTGELFF. The CDR3 DNA sequence: TGCGCCAGCAGCCCCGGGCCCTGGGACACGAACACCGGGGAGCTGTTTTTT.